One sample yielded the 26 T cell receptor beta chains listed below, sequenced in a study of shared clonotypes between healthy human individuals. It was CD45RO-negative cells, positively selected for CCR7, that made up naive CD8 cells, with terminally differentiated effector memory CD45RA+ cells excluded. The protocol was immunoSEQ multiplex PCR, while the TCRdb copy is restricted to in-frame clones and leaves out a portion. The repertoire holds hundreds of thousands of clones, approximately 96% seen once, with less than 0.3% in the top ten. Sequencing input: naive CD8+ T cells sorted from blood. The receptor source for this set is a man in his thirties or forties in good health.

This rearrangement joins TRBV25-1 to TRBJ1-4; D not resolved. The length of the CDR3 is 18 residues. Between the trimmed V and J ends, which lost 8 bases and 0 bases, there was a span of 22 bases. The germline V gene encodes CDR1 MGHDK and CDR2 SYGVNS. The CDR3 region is CASLGQEILGTTNEKLFF. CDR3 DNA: TGTGCCAGCCTTGGGCAGGAGATATTGGGTACAACTAATGAAAAACTGTTTTTT.

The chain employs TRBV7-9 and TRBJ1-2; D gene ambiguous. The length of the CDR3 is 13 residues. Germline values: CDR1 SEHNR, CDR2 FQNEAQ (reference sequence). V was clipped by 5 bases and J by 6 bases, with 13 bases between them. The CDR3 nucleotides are TGTGCCAGCAGCCCCAGCTCGCGGAATGGCTACACCTTC. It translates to CASSPSSRNGYTF.

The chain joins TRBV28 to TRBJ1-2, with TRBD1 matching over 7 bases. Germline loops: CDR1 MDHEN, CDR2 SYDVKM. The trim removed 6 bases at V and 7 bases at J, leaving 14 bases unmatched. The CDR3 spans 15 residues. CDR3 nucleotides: TGTGCCAGCAGGCCTTGGGGGGACAGCCGGGGTGGCTACACCTTC. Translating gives CASRPWGDSRGGYTF.

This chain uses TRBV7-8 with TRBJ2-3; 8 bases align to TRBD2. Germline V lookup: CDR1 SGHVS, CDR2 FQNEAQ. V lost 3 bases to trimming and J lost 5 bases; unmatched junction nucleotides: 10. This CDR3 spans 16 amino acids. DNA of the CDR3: TGTGCCAGCAGCTTCGCAGATAGCGGGACGGGAGATACGCAGTATTTT. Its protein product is CASSFADSGTGDTQYF.

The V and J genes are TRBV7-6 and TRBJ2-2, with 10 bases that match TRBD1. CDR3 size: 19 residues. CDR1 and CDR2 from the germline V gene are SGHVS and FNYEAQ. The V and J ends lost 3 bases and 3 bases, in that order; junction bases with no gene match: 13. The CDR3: CASSFPSHRQGAYTGELFF. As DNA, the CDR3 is TGTGCCAGCAGCTTTCCGTCCCACAGACAGGGGGCTTACACCGGGGAGCTGTTTTTT.

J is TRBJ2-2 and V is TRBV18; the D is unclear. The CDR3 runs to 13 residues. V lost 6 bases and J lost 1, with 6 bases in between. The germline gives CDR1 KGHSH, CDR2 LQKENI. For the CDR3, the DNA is TGTGCCAGCTCGACAATGAACACCGGGGAGCTGTTTTTT. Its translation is CASSTMNTGELFF.

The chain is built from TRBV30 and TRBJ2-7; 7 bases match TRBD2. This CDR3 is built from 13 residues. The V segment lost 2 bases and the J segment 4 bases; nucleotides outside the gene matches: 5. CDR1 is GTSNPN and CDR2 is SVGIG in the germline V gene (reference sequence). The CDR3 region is CAWSYGGGYEQYF. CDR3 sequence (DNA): TGTGCCTGGAGTTATGGCGGGGGATACGAGCAGTACTTC.

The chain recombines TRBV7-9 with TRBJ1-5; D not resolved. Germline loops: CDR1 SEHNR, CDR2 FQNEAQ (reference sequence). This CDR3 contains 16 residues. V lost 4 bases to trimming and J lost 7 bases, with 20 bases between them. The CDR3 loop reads CASSSNPASTGQPQHF. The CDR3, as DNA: TGTGCCAGCAGCTCGAACCCCGCCTCTACCGGGCAGCCCCAGCATTTT. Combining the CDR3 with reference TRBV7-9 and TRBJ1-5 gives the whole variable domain DTGVSQNPRHKITKRGQNVTFRCDPISEHNRLYWYRQTLGQGPEFLTYFQNEAQLEKSRLLSDRFSAERPKGSFSTLEIQRTEQGDSAMYLCASSSNPASTGQPQHFGDGTRLSIL.

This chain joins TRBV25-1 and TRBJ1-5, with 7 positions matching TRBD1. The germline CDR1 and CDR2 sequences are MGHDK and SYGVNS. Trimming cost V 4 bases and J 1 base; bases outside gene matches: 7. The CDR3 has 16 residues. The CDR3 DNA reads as TGTGCCAGCAGTGGACTTCGGACAGGAAGCAATCAGCCCCAGCATTTT. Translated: CASSGLRTGSNQPQHF.

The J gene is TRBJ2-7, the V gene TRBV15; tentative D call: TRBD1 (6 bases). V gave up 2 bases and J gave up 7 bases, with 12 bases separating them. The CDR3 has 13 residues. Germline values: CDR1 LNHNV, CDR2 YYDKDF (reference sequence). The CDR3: CATSRNRAREQYF. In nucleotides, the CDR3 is TGTGCCACCAGCAGAAACAGGGCCCGGGAGCAGTACTTC.

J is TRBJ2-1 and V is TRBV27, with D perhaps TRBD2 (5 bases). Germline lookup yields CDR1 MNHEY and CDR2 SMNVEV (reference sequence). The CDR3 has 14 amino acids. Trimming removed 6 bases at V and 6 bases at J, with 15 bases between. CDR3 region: CASSPRAEFNEQFF. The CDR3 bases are TGTGCCAGCAGCCCCCGAGCGGAGTTCAATGAGCAGTTCTTC.

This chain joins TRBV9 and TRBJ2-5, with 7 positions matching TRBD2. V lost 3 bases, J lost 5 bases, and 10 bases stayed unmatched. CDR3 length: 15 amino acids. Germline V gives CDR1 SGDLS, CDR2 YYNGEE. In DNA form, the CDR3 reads TGTGCCAGCAGCGACCCCTGGGGGGGTTCGGAGACCCAGTACTTC. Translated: CASSDPWGGSETQYF. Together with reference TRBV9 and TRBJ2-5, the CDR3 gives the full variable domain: DSGVTQTPKHLITATGQRVTLRCSPRSGDLSVYWYQQSLDQGLQFLIQYYNGEERAKGNILERFSAQQFPDLHSELNLSSLELGDSALYFCASSDPWGGSETQYFGPGTRLLVL.

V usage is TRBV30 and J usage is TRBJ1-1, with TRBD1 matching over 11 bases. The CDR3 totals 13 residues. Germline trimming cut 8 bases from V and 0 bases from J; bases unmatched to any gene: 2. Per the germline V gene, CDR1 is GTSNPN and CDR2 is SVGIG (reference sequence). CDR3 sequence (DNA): TGTGCCGGACAGGGGGCGGTGAACACTGAAGCTTTCTTT. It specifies CAGQGAVNTEAFF.

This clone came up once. The CDR3 coding sequence is TGCAGCGCTGTGACAGGGCCCTACGAGCAGTACTTC. Its translation is CSAVTGPYEQYF. The chain employs TRBV29-1 and TRBJ2-7, with 7 bases aligning to TRBD1. This CDR3 has 12 residues. V lost 7 bases, J lost 2 bases, and 5 bases stayed unmatched. Looked up from germline, CDR1 is SQVTM and CDR2 is ANQGSEA.

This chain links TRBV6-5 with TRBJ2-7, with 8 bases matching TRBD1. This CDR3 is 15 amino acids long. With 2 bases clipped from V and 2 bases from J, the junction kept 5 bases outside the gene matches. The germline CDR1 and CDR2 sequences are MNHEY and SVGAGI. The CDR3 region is CASSYGTGGTYEQYF. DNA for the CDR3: TGTGCCAGCAGTTACGGGACAGGCGGTACCTACGAGCAGTACTTC.

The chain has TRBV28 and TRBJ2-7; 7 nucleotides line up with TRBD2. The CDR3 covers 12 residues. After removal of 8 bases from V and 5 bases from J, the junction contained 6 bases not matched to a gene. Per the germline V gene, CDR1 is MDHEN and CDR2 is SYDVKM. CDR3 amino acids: CASGGEGNEQYF. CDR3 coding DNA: TGTGCCAGCGGTGGGGAGGGAAACGAGCAGTACTTC.

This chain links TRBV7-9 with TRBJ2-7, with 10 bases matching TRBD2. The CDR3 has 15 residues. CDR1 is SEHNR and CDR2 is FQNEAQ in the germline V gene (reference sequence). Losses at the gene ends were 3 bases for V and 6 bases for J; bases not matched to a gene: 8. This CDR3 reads CASSFPAGGPLEQYF. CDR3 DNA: TGTGCCAGCAGCTTCCCAGCGGGAGGGCCCCTCGAGCAGTACTTC. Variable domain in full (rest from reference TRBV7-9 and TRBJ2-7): DTGVSQNPRHKITKRGQNVTFRCDPISEHNRLYWYRQTLGQGPEFLTYFQNEAQLEKSRLLSDRFSAERPKGSFSTLEIQRTEQGDSAMYLCASSFPAGGPLEQYFGPGTRLTVT.

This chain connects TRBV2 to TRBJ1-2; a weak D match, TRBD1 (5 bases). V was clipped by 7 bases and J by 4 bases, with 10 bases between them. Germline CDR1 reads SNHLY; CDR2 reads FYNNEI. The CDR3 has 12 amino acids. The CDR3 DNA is TGTGCCAGCAACGGGGGGTCCTATGGCTACACCTTC. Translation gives CASNGGSYGYTF.

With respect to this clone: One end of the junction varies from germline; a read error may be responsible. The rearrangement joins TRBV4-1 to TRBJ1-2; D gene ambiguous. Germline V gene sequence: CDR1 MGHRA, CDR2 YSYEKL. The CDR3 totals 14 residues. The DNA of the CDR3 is TGCGCCAGCACCCAAGAGAACCGGAACTATGGCTACACCTTC. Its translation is CASTQENRNYGYTF.

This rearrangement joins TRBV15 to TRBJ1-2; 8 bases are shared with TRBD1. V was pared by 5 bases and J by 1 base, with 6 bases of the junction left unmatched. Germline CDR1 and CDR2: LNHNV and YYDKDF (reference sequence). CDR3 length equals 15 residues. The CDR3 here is CATSLDRDLNYGYTF. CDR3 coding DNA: TGTGCCACCAGCCTGGACAGGGACCTTAACTATGGCTACACCTTC. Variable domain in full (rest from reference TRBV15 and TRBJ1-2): DAMVIQNPRYQVTQFGKPVTLSCSQTLNHNVMYWYQQKSSQAPKLLFHYYDKDFNNEADTPDNFQSRRPNTSFCFLDIRSPGLGDTAMYLCATSLDRDLNYGYTFGSGTRLTVV.

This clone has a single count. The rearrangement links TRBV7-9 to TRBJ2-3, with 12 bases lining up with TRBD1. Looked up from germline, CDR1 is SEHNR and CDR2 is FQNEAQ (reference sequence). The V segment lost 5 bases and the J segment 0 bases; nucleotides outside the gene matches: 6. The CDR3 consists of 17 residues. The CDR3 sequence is CASSGGQGAPSTDTQYF. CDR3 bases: TGTGCCAGCAGCGGGGGACAGGGGGCTCCTAGCACAGATACGCAGTATTTT.

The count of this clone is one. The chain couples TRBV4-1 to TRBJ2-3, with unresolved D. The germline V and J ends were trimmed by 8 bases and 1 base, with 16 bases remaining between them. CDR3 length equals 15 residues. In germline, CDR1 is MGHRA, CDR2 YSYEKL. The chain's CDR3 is CASQPWVLGTDTQYF. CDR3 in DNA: TGCGCCAGCCAGCCCTGGGTTCTGGGCACAGATACGCAGTATTTT.

In DNA form, the CDR3 reads TGTGCCAGCGGAACCGGGACGTCCACTGAAGCTTTCTTT. It codes for CASGTGTSTEAFF. J is TRBJ1-1 and V is TRBV9, with TRBD1 as a possible D gene (5 bases). CDR3 length: 13 amino acids. Germline V gene sequence: CDR1 SGDLS, CDR2 YYNGEE. V lost 7 bases to trimming and J lost 4 bases, with 14 bases between them.

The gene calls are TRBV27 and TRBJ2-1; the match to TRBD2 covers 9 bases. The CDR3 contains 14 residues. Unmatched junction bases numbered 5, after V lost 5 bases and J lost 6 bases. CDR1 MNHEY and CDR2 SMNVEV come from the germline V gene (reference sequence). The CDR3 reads CASSGTSYGNEQFF. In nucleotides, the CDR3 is TGTGCCAGCAGTGGGACTAGCTATGGCAATGAGCAGTTCTTC.

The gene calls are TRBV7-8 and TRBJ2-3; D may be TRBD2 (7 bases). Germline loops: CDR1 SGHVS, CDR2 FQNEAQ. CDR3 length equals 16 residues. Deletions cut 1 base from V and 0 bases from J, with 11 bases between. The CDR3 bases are TGTGCCAGCAGCTTAGTGGCGGGGGCTAGCACAGATACGCAGTATTTT. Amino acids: CASSLVAGASTDTQYF.

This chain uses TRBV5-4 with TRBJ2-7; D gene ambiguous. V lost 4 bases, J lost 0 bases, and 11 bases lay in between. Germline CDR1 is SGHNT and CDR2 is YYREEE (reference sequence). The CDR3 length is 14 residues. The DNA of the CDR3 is TGTGCCAGCAGCGACCAGACGGGCTCCTACGAGCAGTACTTC. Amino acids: CASSDQTGSYEQYF.